The 10 T cell receptor beta chains below were found in one sample sequenced in a study of T-cell memory formation after mild COVID-19. TCRdb recomputed calls from the 5' RACE reads with MiXCR, one row per CDR3 protein. The sample shows 300,000 to 400,000 distinct CDR3 sequences, 25% to 30% of them seen only once. Sequences were obtained from PBMCs or a T cell subset sorted from them (not recorded which). These TCRs come from an adult woman who had mild COVID-19 (a few samples of this study predate the infection). Cell type and time point are not known.

This clonotype showed up just a few times. The rearrangement joins TRBV3-1 to TRBJ2-1; TRBD1 is a possible D gene (5 bases). Germline CDR1 is LGHDT and CDR2 is YNNKEL (reference sequence). The length of the CDR3 is 15 residues. V lost 4 bases and J lost 6, with 16 bases in between. The CDR3 spells CASSRRAQGINEQFF. CDR3 coding DNA: TGTGCCAGCAGCCGACGCGCGCAGGGTATCAATGAGCAGTTCTTC.

A word on this clonotype: The germline gene is not matched at one end of the junction; a read error may be the cause. The chain is built from TRBV5-1 and TRBJ2-3; 7 bases agree with TRBD2. The germline gives CDR1 SGHRS, CDR2 YFSETQ. CDR3 length: 13 residues. For the CDR3, the DNA is TGCGCCAGCAGCATCGGGGGGATTGATATGCAGTATTTT. Translating gives CASSIGGIDMQYF.

In this sample, this clonotype turned up once. This chain uses TRBV2 with TRBJ1-6; a weak D match, TRBD1 (6 bases). CDR1 and CDR2 from the germline V gene are SNHLY and FYNNEI. V shed 8 bases and J shed 9 bases, with 17 bases lying between them. The CDR3 is made up of 14 amino acids. DNA of the CDR3: TGTGCCAGCGGTCAACAGGGTCCGGGTTCACCCCTCCACTTT. Encoded protein: CASGQQGPGSPLHF.

This clonotype was recorded a few times. The CDR3 bases are TGTGCCAGCAGTGACCTCAACCAGTGGAATGCGGGGGGCCCCCTCTCCTACGAGCAGTACTTC. Translated, it gives CASSDLNQWNAGGPLSYEQYF. This chain uses TRBV2 with TRBJ2-7; 8 nucleotides match TRBD2. CDR3 length: 21 residues. Germline lookup yields CDR1 SNHLY and CDR2 FYNNEI. J gave up 0 bases and V 3 bases, and 22 bases lay outside the gene matches.

This chain links TRBV6-5 with TRBJ1-1; D unresolved. Trimming removed 2 bases at V and 1 base at J, with 5 bases between. The CDR3 totals 13 residues. The V gene's germline CDR1 is MNHEY and CDR2 SVGAGI. The CDR3 bases are TGTGCCAGCAGTTACAACCCGAACACTGAAGCTTTCTTT. This sequence encodes CASSYNPNTEAFF.

The gene calls are TRBV12-3 or TRBV12-4 and TRBJ1-2, with 8 bases aligning to TRBD1. The CDR3 extends over 15 amino acids. The junction had 10 bases not matched to a gene; V was cut back by 6 bases and J by 4 bases. Here the CDR3 DNA reads TGTGCCAGCAGGGCACAGGGGGAGCTGGGCTATGGCTACACCTTC. This translates into CASRAQGELGYGYTF.

In this sample, this clonotype turned up a few times. The genes are TRBV5-1 and TRBJ2-4; D unresolved. The V end was cut by 1 base, the J end by 0 bases, with 8 bases between. The CDR3 contains 15 residues. Germline V CDR1 and CDR2: SGHRS, YFSETQ. Written as DNA, the CDR3 is TGCGCCAGCAGCTTGCCGTCAGTAGCCAAAAACATTCAGTACTTC. Translated, it gives CASSLPSVAKNIQYF.

The chain combines TRBV6-6 with TRBJ2-3; the match to TRBD2 covers 7 bases. The CDR3 contains 18 residues. Germline CDR1 reads MNHNY; CDR2 reads SVGAGI (reference sequence). The V segment lost 0 bases and the J segment 4 bases; nucleotides outside the gene matches: 13. The chain's CDR3 is CASSYSNTATSVSDTQYF. The CDR3, as DNA: TGTGCCAGCAGTTACTCGAATACCGCCACTAGCGTGTCAGATACGCAGTATTTT.

The chain carries TRBV7-9 and TRBJ1-2; D call uncertain. The CDR3 extends over 13 amino acids. With 0 bases removed from V and 4 bases from J, the gap between germline ends came to 6 bases. The germline V gene encodes CDR1 SEHNR and CDR2 FQNEAQ (reference sequence). CDR3 DNA sequence: TGTGCCAGCAGCTTAGCGGATTTCTATGGCTACACCTTC. This encodes CASSLADFYGYTF.

This clonotype has ten or more counts. The CDR3 reads CASSPGGGNEQFF. The CDR3 bases are TGTGCCAGCAGCCCAGGGGGCGGGAATGAGCAGTTCTTC. The rearrangement links TRBV7-9 to TRBJ2-1; 8 positions match TRBD1. Germline values: CDR1 SEHNR, CDR2 FQNEAQ (reference sequence). Germline trimming cut 5 bases from V and 7 bases from J; bases unmatched to any gene: 4. This CDR3 has 13 amino acids.